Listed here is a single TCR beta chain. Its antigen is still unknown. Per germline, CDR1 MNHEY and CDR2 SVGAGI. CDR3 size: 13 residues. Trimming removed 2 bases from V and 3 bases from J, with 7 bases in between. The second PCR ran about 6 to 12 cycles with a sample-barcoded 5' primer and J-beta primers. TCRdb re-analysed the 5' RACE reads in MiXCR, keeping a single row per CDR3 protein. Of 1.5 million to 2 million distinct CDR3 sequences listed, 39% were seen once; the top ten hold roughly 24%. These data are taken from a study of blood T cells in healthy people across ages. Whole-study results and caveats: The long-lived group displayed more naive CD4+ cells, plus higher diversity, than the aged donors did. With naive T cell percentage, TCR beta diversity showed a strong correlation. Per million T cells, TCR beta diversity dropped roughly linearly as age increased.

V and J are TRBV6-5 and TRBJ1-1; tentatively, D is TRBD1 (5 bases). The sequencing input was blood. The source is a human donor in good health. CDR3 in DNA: TGTGCCAGCAGTTACATGGGGGACACTGAAGCTTTCTTT. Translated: CASSYMGDTEAFF.